This T cell receptor beta chain emerged from a study of blood T cell repertoires in COVID-19. The method was immunoSEQ multiplex PCR; TCRdb's version includes in-frame clones alone and lacks a portion of them. The repertoire includes about 33,000 clones, around 83% of them detected once, and roughly 7.3% sits in the top ten. This CDR3 has 16 residues. The germline CDR1 and CDR2 sequences are SGDLS and YYNGEE. Losses at the gene ends were 3 bases for V and 6 bases for J; bases not matched to a gene: 12. The material sequenced was peripheral blood. This receptor was taken from a human donor in a cohort sampled during active COVID-19. V usage is TRBV9 and J usage is TRBJ2-1; TRBD1 aligns across 7 bases. The CDR3: CASSARGTVGGNEQFF. In DNA, the CDR3 is TGTGCCAGCAGCGCAAGGGGGACAGTAGGAGGCAATGAGCAGTTCTTC.